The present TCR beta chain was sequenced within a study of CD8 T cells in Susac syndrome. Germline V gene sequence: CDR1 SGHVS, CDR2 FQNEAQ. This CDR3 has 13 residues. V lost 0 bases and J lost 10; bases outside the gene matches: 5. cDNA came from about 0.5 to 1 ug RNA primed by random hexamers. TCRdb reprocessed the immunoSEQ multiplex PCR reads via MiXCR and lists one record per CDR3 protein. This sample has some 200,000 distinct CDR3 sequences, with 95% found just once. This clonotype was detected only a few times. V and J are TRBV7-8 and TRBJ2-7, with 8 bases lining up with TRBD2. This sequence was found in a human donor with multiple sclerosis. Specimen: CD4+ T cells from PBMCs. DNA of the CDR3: TGTGCCAGCAGCTTAGCGGCGGGGGGACAACAGTACTTC. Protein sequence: CASSLAAGGQQYF.